These 27 T cell receptor beta chains came from one sample sequenced in a study of T cell clonotyping in hematopoietic cell transplantation. Time point noted: recipient sample about 28 days before transplant, after cytoreduction. Clones were sequenced by immunoSEQ multiplex PCR, and TCRdb holds only the in-frame ones, with some missing. In the table there are around 15,000 clones, roughly 93% of which are singletons. The sequencing here drew on peripheral blood mononuclear cells, taken before stem cell transplant. These receptors all stem from a man younger than 35 with biphenotypic leukemia. Some clones in this sample may be carry-over from other donors' samples.

DNA for the CDR3: TGTGCCAGCAGTACAGGGGAGCATCAGCCCCAGCATTTT. Protein sequence: CASSTGEHQPQHF. V gene TRBV6-5 combines with J gene TRBJ1-5, with 7 bases lining up with TRBD1. This CDR3 is 13 amino acids long. Germline-derived CDR1 and CDR2 are MNHEY and SVGAGI. Germline trimming cut 5 bases from V and 5 bases from J; bases unmatched to any gene: 3.

V is TRBV10-3 and J is TRBJ2-7; 9 positions agree with TRBD1. CDR3 size: 14 residues. V trimming: 6 bases; J trimming: 2 bases; junction bases outside the gene matches: 5. The V gene's germline CDR1 is ENHRY and CDR2 SYGVKD. This CDR3 reads CAIRAGTGPYEQYF. The CDR3 nucleotides read TGTGCCATCAGAGCCGGGACAGGGCCCTACGAGCAGTACTTC.

Of note for this clone: Other DNA sequences in this sample translate to the same CDR3. This chain links TRBV5-6 with TRBJ2-5; a possible D gene is TRBD1 (6 bases). Germline CDR1 SGHDT, CDR2 YYEEEE. Trimming took off 2 bases at V and 4 bases at J, with 9 bases between the two ends. CDR3 size: 13 residues. CDR3 bases: TGTGCCAGCAGCTTAGGCAGGGGAGAGACCCAGTACTTC. Amino acid sequence: CASSLGRGETQYF.

V usage is TRBV6-5 and J usage is TRBJ2-7; TRBD1 matches 9 bases. The trim removed 2 bases at V and 1 base at J, leaving 6 bases unmatched. The CDR3 contains 16 residues. CDR1 is MNHEY and CDR2 is SVGAGI in the germline V gene. The CDR3 loop is CASSYRDRGSSYEQYF. The CDR3 nucleotides are TGTGCCAGCAGTTACCGTGACAGGGGGTCTTCCTACGAGCAGTACTTC.

The J gene is TRBJ2-2, the V gene TRBV5-1; perhaps TRBD1 as D (6 bases). The length of the CDR3 is 16 residues. V lost 1 base and J lost 5, with 15 bases in between. Germline V gene sequence: CDR1 SGHRS, CDR2 YFSETQ. CDR3 protein: CASSLNRQGLTGELFF. In nucleotides, the CDR3 is TGCGCCAGCAGCTTGAATCGGCAGGGGTTGACCGGGGAGCTGTTTTTT.

The rearrangement uses TRBV5-1 and TRBJ2-2; D is unresolved. V lost 0 bases and J lost 5, with 5 bases in between. This CDR3 contains 13 residues. The germline V gene has CDR1 SGHRS and CDR2 YFSETQ. CDR3 sequence reads: CASSLGPTGELFF. The DNA for the CDR3 is TGCGCCAGCAGCTTGGGGCCTACCGGGGAGCTGTTTTTT.

The chain recombines TRBV11-2 with TRBJ2-7; the D is unclear. CDR1 and CDR2 (germline): SGHAT, FQNNGV. V shed 2 bases and J shed 1 base, with 6 bases lying between them. The CDR3 sequence is 13 residues long. The CDR3: CASSLIQSYEQYF. In DNA form, the CDR3 reads TGTGCCAGCAGCTTAATACAGTCCTACGAGCAGTACTTC.

The chain couples TRBV2 to TRBJ1-2; no clear D gene. V was shortened by 5 bases and J by 5 bases, with 18 bases between the two germline ends. The CDR3 is 15 amino acids. CDR1 and CDR2 from the germline V gene are SNHLY and FYNNEI. CDR3 loop: CASSLETGTQYGYTF. CDR3 coding DNA: TGTGCCAGCAGTCTCGAGACGGGTACCCAATATGGCTACACCTTC.

This clone was recorded only once. This chain links TRBV30 with TRBJ1-1; D might be TRBD1 (6 bases). The CDR3 totals 13 residues. Germline V gives CDR1 GTSNPN, CDR2 SVGIG (reference sequence). V gave up 2 bases and J gave up 8 bases, with 15 bases separating them. CDR3 protein: CAWSPDRGTEAFF. Written as DNA, the CDR3 is TGTGCCTGGAGTCCTGACCGGGGGACAGAAGCTTTCTTT.

The V call is TRBV2, the J call TRBJ2-7; 9 nucleotides agree with TRBD1. V lost 8 bases to trimming and J lost 8 bases; unmatched junction nucleotides: 16. The CDR3 extends over 15 amino acids. Germline lookup yields CDR1 SNHLY and CDR2 FYNNEI. CDR3 bases: TGTGCCAGCTCCTCCCCGGGACAGGGATTACGAAAGCAGTACTTC. Protein: CASSSPGQGLRKQYF.

CDR3 residues: CATEVGTSGNTIYF. CDR3 nucleotide sequence: TGTGCCACCGAGGTGGGGACCTCTGGAAACACCATATATTTT. This chain links TRBV5-6 with TRBJ1-3; possibly TRBD1 for D (5 bases). The CDR3 length is 14 residues. The V end was cut by 9 bases, the J end by 0 bases, with 13 bases between. Looked up from germline, CDR1 is SGHDT and CDR2 is YYEEEE. Looking up the rest from reference TRBV5-6 and TRBJ1-3 gives the full variable domain: DAGVTQSPTHLIKTRGQQVTLRCSPKSGHDTVSWYQQALGQGPQFIFQYYEEEERQRGNFPDRFSGHQFPNYSSELNVNALLLGDSALYLCATEVGTSGNTIYFGEGSWLTVV.

This clone was observed once. The chain carries TRBV5-1 and TRBJ2-7; 7 bases match TRBD1. In germline, CDR1 is SGHRS, CDR2 YFSETQ. Trimming at V came to 4 bases and at J to 4 bases, leaving 8 bases not matched to a gene. The CDR3 spans 14 residues. The CDR3 is CASSQGVVGYEQYF. The CDR3 nucleotides read TGCGCCAGCAGCCAGGGGGTCGTAGGGTACGAGCAGTACTTC.

V is TRBV6-5 and J is TRBJ1-5, with a tentative D call TRBD1 (5 bases). V lost 5 bases and J 7 bases, leaving 15 bases between the germline ends. Germline V CDR1 and CDR2: MNHEY, SVGAGI. This CDR3 is 14 amino acids long. CDR3 DNA: TGTGCCAGCAGTCCGGGAACCGGGGCACAGCCCCAGCATTTT. Translating gives CASSPGTGAQPQHF.

The chain has TRBV30 and TRBJ2-7, with D possibly being TRBD2 (5 bases). With 2 bases removed from V and 5 bases from J, the gap between germline ends came to 28 bases. Germline CDR1 reads GTSNPN; CDR2 reads SVGIG (reference sequence). CDR3 length: 18 residues. The CDR3: CAWSLVKGDITSDHEQYF. DNA of the CDR3: TGTGCCTGGAGTCTCGTAAAGGGAGATATTACCTCGGACCACGAGCAGTACTTC.

The V gene is TRBV13, the J gene TRBJ1-3; D unclear. V dropped 3 bases and J dropped 0 bases, with 9 bases sitting between them. CDR3 length: 15 residues. Germline loops: CDR1 PRHDT, CDR2 FYEKMQ (reference sequence). The CDR3 protein is CASSFEENSGNTIYF. The CDR3 DNA is TGTGCCAGCAGCTTCGAGGAAAACTCTGGAAACACCATATATTTT.

This chain connects TRBV5-8 to TRBJ1-6; no clear D. V lost 4 bases to trimming and J lost 12 bases, with 14 bases between them. Germline V lookup: CDR1 SGHTS, CDR2 YDEGEE. The length of the CDR3 is 13 residues. In DNA, the CDR3 is TGTGCCAGCAGCGAACAAGGCGGCCTACCCCTCCACTTT. Translating gives CASSEQGGLPLHF. The full variable domain, in which reference TRBV5-8 and TRBJ1-6 provide the parts outside the CDR3, is EAGVTQSPTHLIKTRGQQATLRCSPISGHTSVYWYQQALGLGLQFLLWYDEGEERNRGNFPPRFSGRQFPNYSSELNVNALELEDSALYLCASSEQGGLPLHFGNGTRLTVT.

This clone was detected only once. V is TRBV7-2 and J is TRBJ2-5; the D gene is possibly TRBD2 (6 bases). The CDR3 has 15 amino acids. Germline lookup yields CDR1 SGHTA and CDR2 FQGNSA. V lost 6 bases to trimming and J lost 4 bases, with 18 bases between them. CDR3 nucleotides: TGTGCCAGCAGTCCCCTTGGCAGGAGGGGAGAGACCCAGTACTTC. This translates into CASSPLGRRGETQYF.

The chain recombines TRBV19 with TRBJ2-3, with 7 bases that match TRBD2. The length of the CDR3 is 17 residues. V shed 2 bases, J shed 5 bases, and the junction held 13 bases outside the gene matches. CDR1 and CDR2 from the germline V gene are LNHDA and SQIVND (reference sequence). CDR3 in amino acids: CASSIIGSGRAVDTQYF. The CDR3 DNA reads as TGTGCCAGTAGTATAATCGGTAGCGGGCGAGCTGTAGATACGCAGTATTTT.

The rearrangement uses TRBV5-6 and TRBJ1-2, with 7 positions matching TRBD1. Germline CDR1 and CDR2: SGHDT and YYEEEE. CDR3 length equals 14 residues. V lost 0 bases to trimming and J lost 6 bases; unmatched junction nucleotides: 5. This chain's CDR3 is CASSLEQGLDGYTF. DNA of the CDR3: TGTGCCAGCAGCTTGGAACAGGGGCTGGATGGCTACACCTTC.

A single count supports this clone. The V and J genes are TRBV6-5 and TRBJ2-7; D is possibly TRBD1 (6 bases). V gave up 6 bases and J gave up 2 bases, with 8 bases separating them. From germline, CDR1 is MNHEY and CDR2 SVGAGI. This CDR3 comprises 12 residues. CDR3 DNA: TGTGCCAGCAGCAGGGGAGCCTACGAGCAGTACTTC. The encoded protein is CASSRGAYEQYF.

V is TRBV9 and J is TRBJ1-3, with TRBD1 identical over 8 bases. V gave up 1 base and J gave up 3 bases; unmatched junction bases: 3. Germline loops: CDR1 SGDLS, CDR2 YYNGEE. The CDR3 has 15 amino acids. This CDR3 is CASSVSGGDGNTIYF. DNA for the CDR3: TGTGCCAGCAGCGTATCAGGGGGCGATGGAAACACCATATATTTT.

This clone was found a few times. J is TRBJ1-5 and V is TRBV28, with D tentatively TRBD1 (5 bases). Germline CDR1 MDHEN, CDR2 SYDVKM. The CDR3 contains 15 residues. Trimming shortened V by 7 bases and J by 1 base, and 14 bases separated the two germline ends. The CDR3 nucleotides read TGTGCCAGCATCCAGGGCGGGGAGAGCAATCAGCCCCAGCATTTT. Translated, it gives CASIQGGESNQPQHF.

The V call is TRBV28, the J call TRBJ1-1; 7 nucleotides agree with TRBD1. This CDR3 comprises 16 residues. The germline V gene has CDR1 MDHEN and CDR2 SYDVKM. The ends lost 6 bases at V and 3 bases at J; junction bases unmatched: 13. The CDR3 DNA sequence: TGTGCCAGCAGCTCAGGGGGGCGGGCGGGGGACACTGAAGCTTTCTTT. Encoded protein: CASSSGGRAGDTEAFF.

This sequence joins TRBV6-1 and TRBJ2-1, with 7 positions matching TRBD1. J gave up 4 bases and V 3 bases, and 6 bases lay outside the gene matches. Germline-derived CDR1 and CDR2 are MNHNS and SASEGT. CDR3 length equals 15 residues. This CDR3 is CASSDRGSGYNEQFF. The CDR3 nucleotides read TGTGCCAGCAGTGACAGGGGGTCTGGTTACAATGAGCAGTTCTTC.

V is TRBV7-2 and J is TRBJ2-1, with D perhaps being TRBD1 or TRBD2 (5 bases each). Trimming cost V 3 bases and J 0 bases, with 9 bases left between them. Per germline, CDR1 SGHTA and CDR2 FQGNSA. The CDR3 has 15 residues. CDR3 amino acids: CASSFRDGSYNEQFF. As DNA, the CDR3 is TGTGCCAGCAGCTTCCGGGACGGCTCCTACAATGAGCAGTTCTTC.

This clone was picked up a small number of times. CDR3 nucleotide sequence: TGTGCCAGCAGCTATGGACGGGGAGATACGCAGTATTTT. Translation gives CASSYGRGDTQYF. The J gene is TRBJ2-3, the V gene TRBV5-6, with D possibly matching TRBD2 (5 bases). Germline CDR1 SGHDT, CDR2 YYEEEE. V shed 3 bases and J shed 5 bases, with 10 bases lying between them. The length of the CDR3 is 13 residues. Full variable domain (outside the CDR3, taken from reference TRBV5-6 and TRBJ2-3): DAGVTQSPTHLIKTRGQQVTLRCSPKSGHDTVSWYQQALGQGPQFIFQYYEEEERQRGNFPDRFSGHQFPNYSSELNVNALLLGDSALYLCASSYGRGDTQYFGPGTRLTVL.

This chain uses TRBV7-8 with TRBJ1-6; D not resolved. V gave up 10 bases and J gave up 14 bases, with 18 bases separating them. Germline CDR1 reads SGHVS; CDR2 reads FQNEAQ. The CDR3 extends over 12 amino acids. The CDR3 coding sequence is TGTGCCACCGAACTAAGTTATGGCACCCTCCACTTT. Its protein product is CATELSYGTLHF.